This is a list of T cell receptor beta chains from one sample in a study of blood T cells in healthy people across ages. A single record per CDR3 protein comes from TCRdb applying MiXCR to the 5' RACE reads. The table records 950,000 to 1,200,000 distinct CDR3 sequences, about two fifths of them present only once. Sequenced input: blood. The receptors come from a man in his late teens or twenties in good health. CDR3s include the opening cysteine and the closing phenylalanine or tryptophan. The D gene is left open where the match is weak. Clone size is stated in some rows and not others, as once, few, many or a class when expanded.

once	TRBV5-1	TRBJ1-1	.	TGCGCCAGCAGCTTGACAGGGATTGGGGTGGCTTTCTTT	CASSLTGIGVAFF
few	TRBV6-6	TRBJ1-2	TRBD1	TGTGCCAGCAGTTACACCCTCGACAGGGACGGCTACACCTTC	CASSYTLDRDGYTF
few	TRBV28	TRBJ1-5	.	TGTGCCACTTGGGAAACACGTAGCAATCAGCCCCAGCATTTT	CATWETRSNQPQHF
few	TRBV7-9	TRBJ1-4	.	TGTGCCAGCAGTCCGTCATGGCAGGGGAATGAAAAACTGTTTTTT	CASSPSWQGNEKLFF
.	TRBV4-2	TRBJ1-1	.	TGTGCCAGCGGAAGGACAGTTCTTAACACTGAAGCTTTCTTT	CASGRTVLNTEAFF
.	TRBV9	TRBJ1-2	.	TGTGCCAGCAGCGTAGATGGGATCTATGGCTACACCTTC	CASSVDGIYGYTF
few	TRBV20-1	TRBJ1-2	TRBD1	TGCAGTGCTATAACCGGGACAGGCGTCTATGGCTACACCTTC	CSAITGTGVYGYTF
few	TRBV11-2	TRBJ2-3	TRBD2	TGTGCCAGCAGCACAAGACTAGCGGGTGGTGGTACGCAGTATTTT	CASSTRLAGGGTQYF
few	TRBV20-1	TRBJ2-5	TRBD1	TGCAGTGCTAGAACCGGGACAGGGGGTTTAGAGACCCAGTACTTC	CSARTGTGGLETQYF
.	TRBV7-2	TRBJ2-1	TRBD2	TGTGCCAGCAGCTTAGGAGGACTAGCGGGGGGACTCTACAATGAGCAGTTCTTC	CASSLGGLAGGLYNEQFF
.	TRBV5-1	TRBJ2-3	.	TGCCCCAGCAGCTCGGGGGGCGGGGGAGCCACAGATACGCAGTATTTT	CPSSSGGGGATDTQYF
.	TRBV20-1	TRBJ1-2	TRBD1	TGCAGTGCTGACACGGGACAGCGCAGCTATGGCTACACCTTC	CSADTGQRSYGYTF
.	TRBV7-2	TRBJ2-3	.	TGTGCCAGCAGCGTCGGGGTAACATGGGTTACGCAGTATTTT	CASSVGVTWVTQYF
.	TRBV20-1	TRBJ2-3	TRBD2	TGCAGTGCTGCTGTGGCTAGCGGGGGGACTACCACAGTTACGCAGTATTTT	CSAAVASGGTTTVTQYF
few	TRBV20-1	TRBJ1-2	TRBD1	TGCAGTGCCAGGGGACAGGGCTCCTATGGCTACACCTTC	CSARGQGSYGYTF
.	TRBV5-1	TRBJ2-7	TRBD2	TGCGCCAGCAGCCCCCGGACTAGAGACTACGAGCAGTACTTC	CASSPRTRDYEQYF
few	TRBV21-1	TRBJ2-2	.	TGTGCCAGCAGCAAAAAGGCGGGGGGGCCTAACGGGGAGCTGTTTTTT	CASSKKAGGPNGELFF
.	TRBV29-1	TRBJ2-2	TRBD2	TGCAGCGTTCAGCGGGACGGGGCGAACACCGGGGAGCTGTTTTTT	CSVQRDGANTGELFF
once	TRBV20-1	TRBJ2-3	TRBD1	TGCAGTGCTAGCCCCGGGACAGGGAAGTCCACAGATACGCAGTATTTT	CSASPGTGKSTDTQYF
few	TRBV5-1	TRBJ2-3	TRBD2	TGCGCCAGCAGAGTATCTAGCGGGCAGAATACGCGGTATTTT	CASRVSSGQNTRYF
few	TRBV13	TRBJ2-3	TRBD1	TGTGCCAGCAGCTCTCGGACAGGGGACACAGATACGCAGTATTTT	CASSSRTGDTDTQYF
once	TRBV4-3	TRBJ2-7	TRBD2	TGCGCCAGCAGCCAAGATCACGATAGCGGGGCCTACGAGCGGTACTTC	CASSQDHDSGAYERYF
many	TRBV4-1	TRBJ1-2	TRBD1	TGCGCCAGCAGCCAAGTATACGGACAGGGGGACTTTAACTATGGCTACACCTTC	CASSQVYGQGDFNYGYTF
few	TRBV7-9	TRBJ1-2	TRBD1	TGTGCCAGCAGCTTAGGCGGGACAGGGACCACCTTGGTGAACTATGGCTACACCTTC	CASSLGGTGTTLVNYGYTF
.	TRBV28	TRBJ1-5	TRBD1	TGTGCCAGCAGTCCAATAGGGACAGGGCCACTCTTACAGCATTTT	CASSPIGTGPLLQHF
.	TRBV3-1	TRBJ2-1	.	TGTGCCAGCAGCCAAGGCCCCGGGAAGTTGCAGTTCTTC	CASSQGPGKLQFF
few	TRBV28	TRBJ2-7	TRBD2	TGTGCCAGCAAGGAAGCGGGGCGTCGCTCCTACAATGAGCAGTACTTC	CASKEAGRRSYNEQYF
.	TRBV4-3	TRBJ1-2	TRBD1	TGCGCCAGCAGCTATCACCGGGACAGGAACTATGGCTACACCTTC	CASSYHRDRNYGYTF
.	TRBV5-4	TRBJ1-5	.	TGTGCCAGCAGCTTGGGCCGTGTACACGGGATGCCGGCTAATAGCAATCAGCCCCAGCATTTT	CASSLGRVHGMPANSNQPQHF
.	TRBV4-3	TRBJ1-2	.	TGCGCCAGCAGCCAAGATCCAGGGAGTAATGGTGGCTACACCTTC	CASSQDPGSNGGYTF
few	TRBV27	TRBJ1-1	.	TGTGCCAGCAGTTCGCCGACACAAAACACTGAAGCTTTCTTT	CASSSPTQNTEAFF
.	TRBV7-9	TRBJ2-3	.	TGTGCCAGCAGCTTGTCGTCAGTTAGCACAGATACGCAGTATTTT	CASSLSSVSTDTQYF
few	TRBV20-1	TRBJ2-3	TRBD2	TGCAGTGCCGGACTAGCGGAGTCAGATACGCAGTATTTT	CSAGLAESDTQYF
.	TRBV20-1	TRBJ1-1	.	TGCAGTGCTAGTGTTGTCGGACAGATGAACACTGAAGCTTTCTTT	CSASVVGQMNTEAFF
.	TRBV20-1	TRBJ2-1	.	TGCAGTGCTAGAGAAAGGGAGCGGACAACCTACGAGCAGTTCTTC	CSARERERTTYEQFF
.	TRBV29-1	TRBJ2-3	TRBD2	TGCAGCGCCCGCGGGGGGCGTCGCACAGATACGCAGTATTTT	CSARGGRRTDTQYF
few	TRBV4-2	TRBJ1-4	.	TGTGCCAGCAGCCAAACTACAGGGTTCGGCGTGGGTAATGAAAAACTGTTTTTT	CASSQTTGFGVGNEKLFF
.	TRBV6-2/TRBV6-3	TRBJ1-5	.	TGTGCCAGCAGCCCTACGGACTTTATTTATCAGCCCCAGCATTTT	CASSPTDFIYQPQHF
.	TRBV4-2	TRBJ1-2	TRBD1	TGTGCCAGCCTTCTCCGACAGGGTAACTATGGCTACACCTTC	CASLLRQGNYGYTF
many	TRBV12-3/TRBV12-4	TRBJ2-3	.	TGTGCCAGCAGCTACCAGTTGTACGGCTCAGATACGCAGTATTTT	CASSYQLYGSDTQYF
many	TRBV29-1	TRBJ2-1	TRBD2	TGCAGCGTTGTTGGGACTAGCGGGGGGGCATATGAGCAGTTCTTC	CSVVGTSGGAYEQFF
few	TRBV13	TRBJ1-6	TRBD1	TGTGCCAGCAGCTTAGGGACAGGGGCAGCTTCACCCCTCCACTTT	CASSLGTGAASPLHF
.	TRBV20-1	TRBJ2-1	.	TGCAGTGCCACCCAGGTTCGTGAGCAGTTCTTC	CSATQVREQFF
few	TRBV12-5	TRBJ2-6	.	TGTGCTAGTGGTCTAGACACGCCAAGCTCTGGGGCCAACGTCCTGACTTTC	CASGLDTPSSGANVLTF
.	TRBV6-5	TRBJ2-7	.	TGTGCCAGCAGTTCATACTACAATGAGCAGTACTTC	CASSSYYNEQYF
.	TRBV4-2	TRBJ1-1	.	TGTGCCAGCAGCCGACACGTCGGGGGTATGACTGAAGCTTTCTTT	CASSRHVGGMTEAFF
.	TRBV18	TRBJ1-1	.	TGTGCCAGCTCACCACTAGGAGATTCTAACACTGAAGCTTTCTTT	CASSPLGDSNTEAFF
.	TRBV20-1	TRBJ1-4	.	TGCAGTGCTAGAGAAGGTCTGGGGGGCGAAAAACTGTTTTTT	CSAREGLGGEKLFF
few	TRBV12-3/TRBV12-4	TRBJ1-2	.	TGTGCCAGCAGTTTCGGCCTGCTGACAGAGGCTAACTATGGCTACACCTTC	CASSFGLLTEANYGYTF
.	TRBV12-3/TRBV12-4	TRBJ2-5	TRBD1	TGTGCCAGCAGTTTACTCACAGGGGCAGGACAAGAGACCCAGTACTTC	CASSLLTGAGQETQYF
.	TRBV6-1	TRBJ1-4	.	TGTGCCAGCAGTGAAACGTGGGCTAGGCGCATGCGGGAGGAAGATGAAAAACTGTTTTTT	CASSETWARRMREEDEKLFF
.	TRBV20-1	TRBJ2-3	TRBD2	TGCAGTGCTAGACCTATGGCGGGGGGCACAGATACGCAGTATTTT	CSARPMAGGTDTQYF
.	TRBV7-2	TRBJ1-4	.	TGTGCCAGCAGCTTATCAGCTAGAGCAACTAATGAAAAACTGTTTTTT	CASSLSARATNEKLFF
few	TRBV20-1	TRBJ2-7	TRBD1	TGCAGTGCCGCTCTAGTTCCGGACAGGGGTCGAGGTACCTACGAGCAGTACTTC	CSAALVPDRGRGTYEQYF
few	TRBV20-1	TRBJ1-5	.	TGCAGTGCAGGGATAACACAGTATAGCAATCAGCCCCAGCATTTT	CSAGITQYSNQPQHF
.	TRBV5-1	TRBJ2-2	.	TGCGCCAGCAGCTTCCAGAAGAACACCGGGGAGCTGTTTTTT	CASSFQKNTGELFF
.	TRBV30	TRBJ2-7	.	TGTGCCTGGAGCCCTCTGGGGTACGAGCAGTACTTC	CAWSPLGYEQYF
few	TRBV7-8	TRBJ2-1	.	TGTGCCAGCAGCTTAGTGCGGCAGGAGCAGTTCTTC	CASSLVRQEQFF